This record looks at one T cell receptor beta chain sequence and its context. What it recognizes is unknown. Other nucleotide sequences in the sample specify the same CDR3. The germline V gene encodes CDR1 SQVTM and CDR2 ANQGSEA. The junction had 9 bases not matched to a gene; V was cut back by 4 bases and J by 9 bases. The CDR3 has 14 amino acids. This entry belongs to a study of cytomegalovirus exposure and HLA in healthy donors. Points from the study as a whole: There were several of the most significant clusters that appeared linked to common viral pathogens in a later analysis.

In the PCR, 60 Vbeta and 13 Jbeta primers were used. TCRdb's table, derived via immunoSEQ multiplex PCR, lists solely in-frame clones and lacks some. Of about 160,000 clones listed, roughly 70% are singletons. The sample comprised PBMCs. The receptor comes from a woman between 50 and 59 years old in good health and CMV-seropositive. The genes are TRBV29-1 and TRBJ2-1; TRBD2 matches 10 bases. CDR3 sequence (DNA): TGCAGCGTTGTACTAGCGGGGTTGGGGCGTGAGCAGTTCTTC. It specifies CSVVLAGLGREQFF.